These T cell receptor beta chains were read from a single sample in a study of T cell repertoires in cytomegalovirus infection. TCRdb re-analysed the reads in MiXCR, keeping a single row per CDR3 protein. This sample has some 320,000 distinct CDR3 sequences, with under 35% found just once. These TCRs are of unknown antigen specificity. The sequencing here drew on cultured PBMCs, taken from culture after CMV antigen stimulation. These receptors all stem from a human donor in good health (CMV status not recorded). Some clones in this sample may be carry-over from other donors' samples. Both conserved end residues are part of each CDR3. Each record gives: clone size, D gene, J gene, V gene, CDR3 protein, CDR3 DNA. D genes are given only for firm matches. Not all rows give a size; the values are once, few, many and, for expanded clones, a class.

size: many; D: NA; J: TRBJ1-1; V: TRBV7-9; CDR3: CASSLEAGPTEAFF; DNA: TGTGCCAGCAGCTTAGAAGCAGGGCCCACTGAAGCTTTCTTT
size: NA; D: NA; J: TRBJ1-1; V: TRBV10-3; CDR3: CAISESVQTRGGTEAFF; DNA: TGTGCCATCAGTGAGTCTGTGCAGACTCGCGGGGGCACTGAAGCTTTCTTT
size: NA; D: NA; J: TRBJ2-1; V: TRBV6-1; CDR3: CASSYERIYNEQFF; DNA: TGTGCCAGCAGTTATGAACGGATCTACAATGAGCAGTTCTTC
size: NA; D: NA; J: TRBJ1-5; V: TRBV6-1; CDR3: CASSEWDFNQPQHF; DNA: TGTGCCAGCAGTGAATGGGACTTCAATCAGCCCCAGCATTTT
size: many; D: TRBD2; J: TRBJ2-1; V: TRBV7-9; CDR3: CASSNRLAGQENVQFF; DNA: TGTGCCAGCAGCAATCGACTAGCGGGACAGGAGAATGTGCAGTTCTTC
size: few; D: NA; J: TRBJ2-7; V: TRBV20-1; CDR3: CSARESTSITPREQYF; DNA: TGCAGTGCTAGAGAATCGACGTCGATTACGCCGAGGGAGCAGTACTTC
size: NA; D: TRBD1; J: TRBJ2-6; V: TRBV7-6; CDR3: CASSFGTGGLSGANVLTF; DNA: TGTGCCAGCAGCTTTGGGACAGGGGGTCTCTCTGGGGCCAACGTCCTGACTTTC
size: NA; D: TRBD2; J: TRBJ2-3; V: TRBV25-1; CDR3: CASSDIRGGGTDTQYF; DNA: TGTGCCAGCAGTGACATCCGGGGGGGAGGGACAGATACGCAGTATTTT
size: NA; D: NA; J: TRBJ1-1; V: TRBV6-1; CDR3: CSTGGSNTEAFF; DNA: TGTTCGACTGGGGGGTCGAACACTGAAGCTTTCTTT
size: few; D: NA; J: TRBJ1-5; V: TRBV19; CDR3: CASSIGTGQGGQPQHF; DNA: TGTGCCAGTAGTATCGGTACAGGGCAGGGTGGCCAGCCCCAGCATTTT
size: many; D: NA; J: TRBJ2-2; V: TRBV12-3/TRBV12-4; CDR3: CASTPINTGELFF; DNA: TGTGCCAGCACCCCGATAAACACCGGGGAGCTGTTTTTT
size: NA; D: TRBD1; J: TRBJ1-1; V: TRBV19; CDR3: CASGTGVATEAFF; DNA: TGTGCCAGTGGTACAGGGGTCGCCACTGAAGCTTTCTTT
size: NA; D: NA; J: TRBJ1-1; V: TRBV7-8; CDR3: CASTLSVVAEAFF; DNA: TGTGCCAGCACCCTCAGCGTTGTGGCTGAAGCTTTCTTT
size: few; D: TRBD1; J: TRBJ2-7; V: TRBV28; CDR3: CASQGVGVGEQYF; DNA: TGTGCCAGTCAGGGGGTTGGGGTTGGTGAGCAGTACTTC
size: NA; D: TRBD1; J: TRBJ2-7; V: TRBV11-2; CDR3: CASRKQGNNEQYF; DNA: TGTGCCAGCAGAAAACAGGGGAATAACGAGCAGTACTTC
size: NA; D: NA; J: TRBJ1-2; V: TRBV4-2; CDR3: CASSHPPPTQGGYTF; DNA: TGTGCCAGCAGCCACCCCCCGCCGACCCAGGGAGGCTACACCTTC
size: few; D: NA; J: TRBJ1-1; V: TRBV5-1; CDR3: CASSPPRGSQTEAFF; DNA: TGCGCCAGCAGCCCGCCCCGGGGGTCACAAACTGAAGCTTTCTTT
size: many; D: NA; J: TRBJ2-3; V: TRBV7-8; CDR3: CASSPSDILTDTQYF; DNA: TGTGCCAGCAGCCCTAGCGACATCCTCACAGATACGCAGTATTTT
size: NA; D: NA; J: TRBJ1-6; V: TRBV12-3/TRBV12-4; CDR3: CASSLRLGAPLHF; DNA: TGTGCCAGCAGTCTCAGACTAGGGGCACCCCTCCACTTT
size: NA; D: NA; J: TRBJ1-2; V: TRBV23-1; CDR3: CASNHGQPNGYTF; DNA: TGCGCCAGCAATCACGGACAGCCAAATGGCTACACCTTC
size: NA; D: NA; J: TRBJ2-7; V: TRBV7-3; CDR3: CASSLHGGYEQYF; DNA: TGTGCCAGCAGCTTACATGGGGGTTACGAGCAGTACTTC
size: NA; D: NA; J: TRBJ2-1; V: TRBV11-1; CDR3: CASSLVQSEQFF; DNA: TGTGCCAGCAGCTTAGTGCAGAGTGAGCAGTTCTTC
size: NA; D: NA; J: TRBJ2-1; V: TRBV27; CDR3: CASSNREHYNEQFF; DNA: TGTGCCAGCAGTAACCGGGAGCACTACAATGAGCAGTTCTTC
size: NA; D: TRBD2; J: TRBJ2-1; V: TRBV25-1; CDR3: CASSEVTSGSDEQFF; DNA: TGTGCCAGCAGTGAAGTAACTAGCGGGAGTGATGAGCAGTTCTTC
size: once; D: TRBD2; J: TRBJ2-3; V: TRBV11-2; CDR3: CASSAGLAADTQYF; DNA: TGTGCCAGCAGCGCAGGACTAGCGGCAGATACGCAGTATTTT
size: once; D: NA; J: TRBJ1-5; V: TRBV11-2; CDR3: CASSLSSSFPNQPQHF; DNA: TGTGCCAGCAGCTTATCTTCTAGCTTTCCCAATCAGCCCCAGCATTTT
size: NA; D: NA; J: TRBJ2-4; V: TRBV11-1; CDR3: CASSLAGREKNIQYF; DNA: TGTGCCAGCAGCTTAGCGGGCCGGGAGAAAAACATTCAGTACTTC
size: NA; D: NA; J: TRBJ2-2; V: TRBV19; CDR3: CASTLGGTNTGELFF; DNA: TGTGCCAGTACCCTGGGCGGGACGAACACCGGGGAGCTGTTTTTT
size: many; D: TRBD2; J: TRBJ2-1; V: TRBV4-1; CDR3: CASSQEMAGGPYNEQFF; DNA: TGCGCCAGCAGCCAAGAGATGGCGGGAGGGCCGTACAATGAGCAGTTCTTC
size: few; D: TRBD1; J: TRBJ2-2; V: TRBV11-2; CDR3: CASRSLTRDRGRAGELFF; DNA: TGTGCCAGCAGATCTCTGACCCGGGACAGGGGGAGGGCCGGGGAGCTGTTTTTT
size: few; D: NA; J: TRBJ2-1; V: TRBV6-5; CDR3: CASRSSGGGSSYNEQFF; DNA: TGTGCCAGCAGATCCTCCGGCGGGGGCAGCTCCTACAATGAGCAGTTCTTC
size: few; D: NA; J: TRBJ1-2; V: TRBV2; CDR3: CASSDGGGFNYGYTF; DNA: TGTGCCAGCAGCGATGGGGGGGGTTTTAACTATGGCTACACCTTC
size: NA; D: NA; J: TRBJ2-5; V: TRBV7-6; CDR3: CASSLGGQTQYF; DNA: TGTGCCAGCAGCTTAGGTGGACAGACCCAGTACTTC
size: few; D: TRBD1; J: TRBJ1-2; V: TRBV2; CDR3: CASRFTGAMGYTF; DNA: TGTGCCAGCAGGTTCACAGGGGCGATGGGCTACACCTTC
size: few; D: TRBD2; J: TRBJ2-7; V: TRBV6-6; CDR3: CASSYSIGSSGAPIYRPGKQYF; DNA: TGTGCCAGCAGTTACTCGATTGGATCTAGCGGGGCACCCATATATAGGCCGGGGAAGCAGTACTTC
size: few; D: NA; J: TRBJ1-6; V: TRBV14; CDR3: CASSLRRGWNSPLHF; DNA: TGTGCCAGCAGCTTAAGGAGGGGATGGAATTCACCCCTCCACTTT
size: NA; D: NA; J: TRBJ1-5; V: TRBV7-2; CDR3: CASSLRVGSNQPQHF; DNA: TGTGCCAGCAGCTTAAGGGTTGGGAGCAATCAGCCCCAGCATTTT
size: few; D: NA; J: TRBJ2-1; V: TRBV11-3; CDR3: CASSFSHGSYNEQFF; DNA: TGTGCCAGCAGTTTCAGCCACGGCTCCTACAATGAGCAGTTCTTC
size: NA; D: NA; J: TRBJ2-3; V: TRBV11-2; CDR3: CASSSRQVGSLTDTQYF; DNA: TGTGCCAGCAGCTCCAGACAGGTCGGGTCCCTAACAGATACGCAGTATTTT
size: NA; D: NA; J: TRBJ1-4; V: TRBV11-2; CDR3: CASSAQGQRKLFF; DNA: TGTGCCAGCAGCGCTCAAGGACAGAGAAAACTGTTTTTT
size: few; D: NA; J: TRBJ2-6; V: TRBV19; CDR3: CASEFRDKANVLTF; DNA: TGTGCCAGTGAATTCCGGGACAAGGCCAACGTCCTGACTTTC
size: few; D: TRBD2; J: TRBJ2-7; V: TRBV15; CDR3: CATSRPSGSNYEQYF; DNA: TGTGCCACCAGCAGGCCTAGCGGGAGTAACTACGAGCAGTACTTC
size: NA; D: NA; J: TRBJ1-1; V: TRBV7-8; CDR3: CASSSSLNTEAFF; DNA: TGTGCCAGCAGCTCGTCACTGAACACTGAAGCTTTCTTT
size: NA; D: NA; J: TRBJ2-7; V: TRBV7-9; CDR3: CASTFGGAYEQYF; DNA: TGTGCCAGCACCTTCGGGGGTGCCTACGAGCAGTACTTC
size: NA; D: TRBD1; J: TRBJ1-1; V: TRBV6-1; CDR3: CASSGGQGASEAFF; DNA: TGTGCCAGCAGTGGGGGACAGGGGGCTTCTGAAGCTTTCTTT
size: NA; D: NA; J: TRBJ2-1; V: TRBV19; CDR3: CATEDSVTDEQFF; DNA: TGTGCCACTGAGGACAGTGTTACGGATGAGCAGTTCTTC
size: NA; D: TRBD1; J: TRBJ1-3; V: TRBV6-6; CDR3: CASSYGQEYGNTIYF; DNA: TGTGCCAGCAGTTACGGACAGGAATATGGAAACACCATATATTTT
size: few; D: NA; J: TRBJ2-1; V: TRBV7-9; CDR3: CASGLGQSYNEQFF; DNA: TGTGCCAGCGGTTTGGGCCAGAGCTACAATGAGCAGTTCTTC
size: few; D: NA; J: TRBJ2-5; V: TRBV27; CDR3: CASSSSAGGETQYF; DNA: NA
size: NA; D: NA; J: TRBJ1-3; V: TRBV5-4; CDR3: CASSPDETDRNTIYF; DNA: TGTGCCAGCAGCCCCGATGAGACAGACAGAAACACCATATATTTT
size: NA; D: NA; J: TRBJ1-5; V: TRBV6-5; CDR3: CASRKSRNQPQHF; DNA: TGTGCCAGCAGAAAAAGTCGCAATCAGCCCCAGCATTTT
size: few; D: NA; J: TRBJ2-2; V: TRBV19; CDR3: CASSRPGELFF; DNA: TGTGCCAGTAGTCGGCCCGGGGAGCTGTTTTTT